These 23 T cell receptor beta chains came from one sample sequenced in a study of cytomegalovirus exposure and HLA in healthy donors. PCR involved 60 Vbeta and 13 Jbeta primers. Some clones are missing from TCRdb's copy, which holds only in-frame ones; the method was immunoSEQ multiplex PCR. This sample has 100,000 to 150,000 clones, with 80% to 85% found just once. Sample: PBMCs. These TCRs come from a boy aged 10-17 years in good health and CMV-seronegative.

The V call is TRBV2, the J call TRBJ1-4; 11 nucleotides match TRBD1. The germline V gene encodes CDR1 SNHLY and CDR2 FYNNEI. The CDR3 is made up of 14 amino acids. V shed 8 bases and J 8 bases; nucleotides not matched to a gene: 7. In DNA, the CDR3 is TGTGCCAGCTGTGGACAGGGGGCTGGGGAAAAACTGTTTTTT. It codes for CASCGQGAGEKLFF.

The chain uses TRBV18 and TRBJ2-3; weak D call: TRBD2 (5 bases). The CDR3 is 12 residues long. Germline CDR1 KGHSH, CDR2 LQKENI. V lost 5 bases, J lost 4 bases, and 7 bases lay in between. The CDR3 DNA sequence: TGTGCCAGCTCATACGGGGCAGATACGCAGTATTTT. Translating gives CASSYGADTQYF.

The sample holds one count of this clone. The chain is built from TRBV27 and TRBJ2-2, with D perhaps TRBD2 (6 bases). The ends were cut back, 6 bases at V and 2 bases at J, with 10 bases in the middle. CDR1 is MNHEY, CDR2 SMNVEV, per germline (reference sequence). The CDR3 consists of 14 residues. CDR3 sequence (DNA): TGTGCCAGCAGATTAGCGGTTAACACCGGGGAGCTGTTTTTT. The encoded protein is CASRLAVNTGELFF.

This rearrangement joins TRBV30 to TRBJ2-3; no clear D gene. Germline V gene lookup returns CDR1 GTSNPN and CDR2 SVGIG (reference sequence). The CDR3 is 12 amino acids. Trimming shortened V by 7 bases and J by 2 bases, and 10 bases separated the two germline ends. The CDR3 is CAFYTDTDTQYF. In DNA form, the CDR3 reads TGTGCCTTTTACACCGACACAGATACGCAGTATTTT.

The CDR3 sequence is CASSPTGANVLTF. The CDR3, as DNA: TGTGCCAGCAGCCCAACTGGGGCCAACGTCCTGACTTTC. V and J are TRBV5-4 and TRBJ2-6; D is uncertain. The CDR3 spans 13 residues. Trimming took off 4 bases at V and 2 bases at J, with 4 bases between the two ends. CDR1 is SGHNT and CDR2 is YYREEE in the germline V gene (reference sequence).

The chain uses TRBV19 and TRBJ2-7; a weak D match, TRBD2 (6 bases). The CDR3 has 14 amino acids. Germline CDR1 and CDR2: LNHDA and SQIVND (reference sequence). The V end was cut by 7 bases, the J end by 1 base, with 14 bases between. CDR3 region: CASTARGGSYEQYF. The CDR3 DNA is TGTGCCAGTACCGCACGGGGAGGATCCTACGAGCAGTACTTC.

This clone was found a few times. This chain links TRBV7-2 with TRBJ2-1; D not resolved. CDR3 size: 12 residues. The V gene lost 5 bases and the J gene lost 9 bases, with 11 bases spanning the gap. CDR1 and CDR2 from the germline V gene are SGHTA and FQGNSA. The CDR3 DNA follows: TGTGCCAGCAGCCCGCGTGGGCCTGAGCAGTTCTTC. It yields the protein CASSPRGPEQFF. The variable domain in full, with the rest retrieved from reference TRBV7-2 and TRBJ2-1, is GAGVSQSPSNKVTEKGKDVELRCDPISGHTALYWYRQSLGQGLEFLIYFQGNSAPDKSGLPSDRFSAERTGGSVSTLTIQRTQQEDSAVYLCASSPRGPEQFFGPGTRLTVL.

The V gene is TRBV29-1, the J gene TRBJ2-5; possibly TRBD2 for D (6 bases). In germline, CDR1 is SQVTM, CDR2 ANQGSEA. Trimming removed 5 bases at V and 1 base at J, with 11 bases between. The CDR3 runs to 13 residues. CDR3 sequence: CSVLLALQETQYF. DNA of the CDR3: TGCAGCGTTCTTCTAGCGCTCCAAGAGACCCAGTACTTC.

This clone was counted a few times. CDR3 sequence reads: CASSQTLREADTQYF. The CDR3 DNA sequence: TGTGCCAGCAGTCAGACCCTCAGGGAGGCAGATACGCAGTATTTT. The chain is built from TRBV28 and TRBJ2-3; possible D gene TRBD2, 6 bases. CDR3 length: 15 amino acids. Trimming cost V 5 bases and J 4 bases, with 16 bases left between them. Germline CDR1 and CDR2: MDHEN and SYDVKM.

The rearrangement links TRBV30 to TRBJ1-4; D perhaps matches TRBD1 (5 bases). CDR1 GTSNPN and CDR2 SVGIG come from the germline V gene (reference sequence). V gave up 7 bases and J gave up 3 bases, with 12 bases separating them. This CDR3 spans 13 amino acids. The CDR3 nucleotides are TGTGCCTCGACCGGGGGGGCTAATGAAAAACTGTTTTTT. It is translated as CASTGGANEKLFF.

A few counts support this clone. Other DNA sequences in the sample encode the same CDR3. The chain employs TRBV25-1 and TRBJ1-1; D may be TRBD1 (5 bases). The CDR3 extends over 13 amino acids. Between the trimmed V and J ends, which lost 0 bases and 7 bases, there was a span of 9 bases. CDR1 and CDR2 (germline): MGHDK, SYGVNS. CDR3 sequence (DNA): TGTGCCAGCAGTGAATACAGGGAGGGTGAAGCTTTCTTT. Protein: CASSEYREGEAFF.

The chain combines TRBV6-5 with TRBJ2-1; the match to TRBD2 covers 10 bases. Unmatched junction bases numbered 3, after V lost 5 bases and J lost 5 bases. Germline V CDR1 and CDR2: MNHEY, SVGAGI. This CDR3 spans 14 amino acids. The CDR3 nucleotides are TGTGCCAGCAGTCCGACTAGCGGGCACAATGAGCAGTTCTTC. Amino acids: CASSPTSGHNEQFF.

The rearrangement uses TRBV7-9 and TRBJ2-3; 8 bases fit TRBD2. Germline CDR1 and CDR2: SEHNR and FQNEAQ (reference sequence). Trimming took 7 bases from V and 2 from J; bases not matched to a gene: 11. CDR3 length equals 16 residues. The CDR3 loop is CASTPFTSGVTDTQYF. The CDR3 bases are TGTGCCAGCACCCCATTTACTAGCGGTGTCACAGATACGCAGTATTTT.

CDR3 sequence: CASSATGLPQETQYF. As DNA, the CDR3 is TGTGCCAGCAGTGCGACGGGACTCCCCCAAGAGACCCAGTACTTC. This chain connects TRBV27 to TRBJ2-5, with D perhaps matching TRBD2 (6 bases). CDR3 length: 15 residues. Germline CDR1 reads MNHEY; CDR2 reads SMNVEV (reference sequence). V lost 5 bases to trimming and J lost 1 base, with 14 bases between them.

This clone appeared a few times. V usage is TRBV11-3 and J usage is TRBJ2-3; 9 bases map to TRBD2. Germline CDR1 is SGHNT and CDR2 is YENEEA. The CDR3 has 16 amino acids. V lost 4 bases to trimming and J lost 2 bases; unmatched junction nucleotides: 7. CDR3 amino acids: CASSSLAGEFTDTQYF. The CDR3 DNA reads as TGTGCCAGCAGCTCCTTAGCGGGAGAGTTCACAGATACGCAGTATTTT. Full variable domain (outside the CDR3, taken from reference TRBV11-3 and TRBJ2-3): EAGVVQSPRYKIIEKKQPVAFWCNPISGHNTLYWYLQNLGQGPELLIRYENEEAVDDSQLPKDRFSAERLKGVDSTLKIQPAELGDSAVYLCASSSLAGEFTDTQYFGPGTRLTVL.

This chain's CDR3 is CASSDYSGSSYNEQFF. As DNA, the CDR3 is TGTGCCAGCAGTGATTATTCAGGGTCCTCCTACAATGAGCAGTTCTTC. The chain couples TRBV2 to TRBJ2-1; D is possibly TRBD1 (5 bases). The V end was cut by 3 bases, the J end by 0 bases, with 12 bases between. CDR1 is SNHLY and CDR2 is FYNNEI in the germline V gene. This CDR3 has 16 residues.

The CDR3 coding sequence is TGTGCCAGCAGCCCCTCCTACGACAGGCGCGGCTCCTACGAGCAGTACTTC. It translates to CASSPSYDRRGSYEQYF. The chain carries TRBV5-4 and TRBJ2-7; weak D call: TRBD1 (6 bases). The CDR3 is made up of 17 amino acids. CDR1 and CDR2 (germline): SGHNT, YYREEE (reference sequence). Trimming stripped 4 bases from V and 0 bases from J, with 20 bases between.

This chain links TRBV29-1 with TRBJ2-7, with 9 bases matching TRBD2. This CDR3 comprises 15 residues. CDR1 SQVTM and CDR2 ANQGSEA come from the germline V gene. V was pared by 0 bases and J by 4 bases, with 7 bases of the junction left unmatched. The CDR3 coding sequence is TGCAGCGTTGAAGATGATATTAGCGGGAGTTACGAGCAGTACTTC. Amino acids: CSVEDDISGSYEQYF.

The chain recombines TRBV7-9 with TRBJ2-1, with 8 bases that match TRBD2. Germline V gives CDR1 SEHNR, CDR2 FQNEAQ (reference sequence). This CDR3 comprises 15 residues. Germline trimming cut 0 bases from V and 2 bases from J; bases unmatched to any gene: 0. The CDR3, as DNA: TGTGCCAGCAGCTTAGCTAGCGGGACCTACAATGAGCAGTTCTTC. Protein sequence: CASSLASGTYNEQFF.

DNA of the CDR3: TGTGCCAGCAAAGAGAGAAGGGGAGATACGCAGTATTTT. This encodes CASKERRGDTQYF. J is TRBJ2-3 and V is TRBV2, with D perhaps TRBD1 (5 bases). The CDR3 sequence is 13 residues long. Germline CDR1 is SNHLY and CDR2 is FYNNEI. V shed 7 bases and J shed 5 bases, with 13 bases lying between them.

This chain joins TRBV5-1 and TRBJ2-3; 9 bases line up with TRBD1. The germline gives CDR1 SGHRS, CDR2 YFSETQ. The CDR3 is 15 residues long. J was trimmed by 2 bases and V by 4 bases; bases with no gene match: 5. As DNA, the CDR3 is TGCGCCAGCAGCCCGGGACAGGGAAACACAGATACGCAGTATTTT. The encoded protein is CASSPGQGNTDTQYF.

The rearrangement links TRBV7-9 to TRBJ1-5; D is undetermined. Trimming cost V 2 bases and J 2 bases, with 7 bases left between them. This CDR3 is built from 14 residues. Germline CDR1 SEHNR, CDR2 FQNEAQ (reference sequence). CDR3 residues: CASSLSTGNQPQHF. The CDR3 DNA reads as TGTGCCAGCAGCTTAAGTACGGGCAATCAGCCCCAGCATTTT.

The chain has TRBV9 and TRBJ2-7; no firm D call. V lost 3 bases and J lost 2, with 18 bases in between. This CDR3 has 16 amino acids. Per germline, CDR1 SGDLS and CDR2 YYNGEE. The CDR3 region is CASSAQLGSAPYEQYF. The CDR3 coding sequence is TGTGCCAGCAGCGCCCAACTCGGGTCCGCGCCCTACGAGCAGTACTTC.